Listed here are 19 T cell receptor beta chains from one sample, sequenced in a study of blood T cell repertoires in COVID-19. Assay: immunoSEQ multiplex PCR; the TCRdb copy retains only in-frame clones and omits some. Of about 300,000 clones listed, 89% are singletons. The source material was PBMCs or T cells enriched from blood (not recorded which). The origin of the receptors is a woman between 40 and 50 years old who had recovered from COVID-19.

The chain uses TRBV18 and TRBJ1-1; 7 bases are a match to TRBD1. The germline gives CDR1 KGHSH, CDR2 LQKENI. The J segment lost 8 bases and the V segment lost 3 bases, leaving 12 bases of the junction unmatched. This CDR3 contains 15 residues. The CDR3 DNA reads as TGTGCCAGCTCACCCCGGACAGGCGATGCGGCGGAAGCTTTCTTT. This encodes CASSPRTGDAAEAFF.

In its sample, this clone was seen a few times. The chain uses TRBV30 and TRBJ1-5, with 8 bases fitting TRBD1. The J segment lost 1 base and the V segment lost 2 bases, leaving 7 bases of the junction unmatched. The CDR3 runs to 16 residues. Germline V gene sequence: CDR1 GTSNPN, CDR2 SVGIG (reference sequence). Written as DNA, the CDR3 is TGTGCCTGGAGTCCCCTTAACAGGGGGAGCAATCAGCCCCAGCATTTT. It encodes CAWSPLNRGSNQPQHF. The full variable domain, its missing parts supplied by reference TRBV30 and TRBJ1-5, is SQTIHQWPATLVQPVGSPLSLECTVEGTSNPNLYWYRQAAGRGLQLLFYSVGIGQISSEVPQNLSASRPQDRQFILSSKKLLLSDSGFYLCAWSPLNRGSNQPQHFGDGTRLSIL.

This chain uses TRBV6-5 with TRBJ1-5; D perhaps matches TRBD1 (6 bases). Trimming took 6 bases from V and 7 from J, leaving 10 bases between them. The CDR3 runs to 12 residues. The germline CDR1 and CDR2 sequences are MNHEY and SVGAGI. The CDR3 reads CASSATGQPQHF. DNA for the CDR3: TGTGCCAGCAGCGCAACAGGGCAGCCCCAGCATTTT.

V gene TRBV6-5 combines with J gene TRBJ2-3, with TRBD1 identical over 9 bases. CDR1 and CDR2 from the germline V gene are MNHEY and SVGAGI. The junction had 7 bases not matched to a gene; V was cut back by 8 bases and J by 4 bases. CDR3 length: 14 amino acids. The CDR3 here is CASRGTGSADTQYF. As DNA, the CDR3 is TGTGCCAGCCGCGGGACAGGGTCGGCAGATACGCAGTATTTT.

This clone was seen a few times. Written as DNA, the CDR3 is TGTGCCAGCCAGCCTGATTATGGGGCCACTGAAGCTTTCTTT. Its protein product is CASQPDYGATEAFF. The V gene is TRBV7-3, the J gene TRBJ1-1, with D tentatively TRBD1 (5 bases). CDR1 SGHTA and CDR2 FQGTGA come from the germline V gene. The CDR3 is 14 amino acids. V was trimmed by 8 bases and J by 4 bases, leaving 17 bases between them.

The rearrangement links TRBV11-1 to TRBJ1-3; the D is unclear. Trimming removed 1 base from V and 0 bases from J, with 7 bases in between. Looked up from germline, CDR1 is SGHAT and CDR2 is FQDESV (reference sequence). The CDR3 length is 15 residues. CDR3 residues: CASSLDGLSGNTIYF. In DNA form, the CDR3 reads TGTGCCAGCAGCTTAGACGGACTCTCTGGAAACACCATATATTTT.

The chain joins TRBV9 to TRBJ1-2; D call uncertain. The CDR3 contains 15 residues. V was cut by 2 bases and J by 7 bases, with 18 bases left in between. Germline lookup yields CDR1 SGDLS and CDR2 YYNGEE. CDR3 in DNA: TGTGCCAGCAGCGTGACGGGATCGTTGGGCTTTGGCTACACCTTC. This sequence encodes CASSVTGSLGFGYTF.

The chain links TRBV7-2 to TRBJ1-1, with D maybe TRBD1 (5 bases). The CDR3 is made up of 13 amino acids. V gave up 5 bases and J gave up 4 bases, with 11 bases separating them. From germline, CDR1 is SGHTA and CDR2 FQGNSA. CDR3 residues: CASSVSQGTEAFF. As DNA, the CDR3 is TGTGCCAGCAGCGTATCCCAGGGCACTGAAGCTTTCTTT.

The V call is TRBV5-4, the J call TRBJ2-1; 7 bases are a match to TRBD2. V lost 0 bases, J lost 9 bases, and 12 bases stayed unmatched. Germline V gives CDR1 SGHNT, CDR2 YYREEE (reference sequence). The CDR3 runs to 16 residues. The CDR3 protein is CASSLVGGRRSSEQFF. The DNA of the CDR3 is TGTGCCAGCAGCTTGGTGGGCGGGAGAAGGTCAAGTGAGCAGTTCTTC.

The sample holds one count of this clone. This chain uses TRBV27 with TRBJ1-1; tentatively, D is TRBD1 (5 bases). The CDR3 sequence is 13 residues long. Per germline, CDR1 MNHEY and CDR2 SMNVEV (reference sequence). Trimming removed 3 bases at V and 4 bases at J, with 9 bases between. The CDR3: CASSFREGTEAFF. CDR3 nucleotide sequence: TGTGCCAGCAGTTTCAGGGAGGGCACTGAAGCTTTCTTT.

The rearrangement joins TRBV9 to TRBJ1-1; TRBD1 matches at 7 bases. Germline CDR1 and CDR2: SGDLS and YYNGEE. The CDR3 runs 14 residues. The V and J ends lost 0 bases and 4 bases, in that order; junction bases with no gene match: 3. The CDR3 sequence: CASSVAPGGTEAFF. The CDR3 coding sequence is TGTGCCAGCAGCGTAGCTCCAGGGGGCACTGAAGCTTTCTTT. The whole variable domain, remainder taken from reference TRBV9 and TRBJ1-1, is DSGVTQTPKHLITATGQRVTLRCSPRSGDLSVYWYQQSLDQGLQFLIQYYNGEERAKGNILERFSAQQFPDLHSELNLSSLELGDSALYFCASSVAPGGTEAFFGQGTRLTVV.

The V gene is TRBV6-5, the J gene TRBJ1-2, with D perhaps matching TRBD1 (5 bases). From germline, CDR1 is MNHEY and CDR2 SVGAGI. CDR3 length equals 15 residues. V lost 2 bases and J 2 bases, leaving 12 bases between the germline ends. CDR3 residues: CASSYEWGRNYGYTF. The DNA of the CDR3 is TGTGCCAGCAGTTACGAGTGGGGCAGGAACTATGGCTACACCTTC.

The chain carries TRBV6-5 and TRBJ2-6, with D possibly TRBD2 on 6 matching bases. The CDR3 contains 14 residues. Germline CDR1 and CDR2: MNHEY and SVGAGI. V lost 6 bases, J lost 2 bases, and 8 bases lay in between. The CDR3 DNA reads TGTGCCAGCAGGCGGGGACCTGGGGCCAACGTCCTGACTTTC. Translated, it gives CASRRGPGANVLTF.

The rearrangement uses TRBV5-1 and TRBJ2-5; D is possibly TRBD2 (6 bases). Trimming pared 4 bases from V and 4 bases from J, leaving 17 bases between. The germline CDR1 and CDR2 sequences are SGHRS and YFSETQ. There are 15 residues in the CDR3. CDR3 sequence reads: CASSLHTERAETQYF. Here the CDR3 DNA reads TGCGCCAGCAGCCTACATACCGAGCGGGCAGAGACCCAGTACTTC.

This clone came up once. This sequence joins TRBV18 and TRBJ1-2, with D maybe TRBD1 (5 bases). V was clipped by 1 base and J by 8 bases, with 17 bases between them. This CDR3 spans 15 amino acids. Germline loops: CDR1 KGHSH, CDR2 LQKENI. The CDR3 DNA follows: TGTGCCAGCTCACCACGAAAAAGCGGGGCGGAAGGCTACACCTTC. It specifies CASSPRKSGAEGYTF.

This chain joins TRBV30 and TRBJ1-6; D not resolved. In germline, CDR1 is GTSNPN, CDR2 SVGIG (reference sequence). The CDR3 contains 15 residues. Trimming took 0 bases from V and 2 from J, leaving 8 bases between them. The CDR3 DNA is TGTGCCTGGAGTGTAGGACTCACCTATAATTCACCCCTCCACTTT. Translating it yields CAWSVGLTYNSPLHF.

The chain is built from TRBV10-2 and TRBJ2-1; TRBD1 matches 12 bases. CDR3 length equals 16 residues. Germline trimming cut 8 bases from V and 5 bases from J; bases unmatched to any gene: 10. Looked up from germline, CDR1 is WSHSY and CDR2 is SAAADI. CDR3 sequence (DNA): TGCGCCAGCTGGCCCGGGACAGGGGGCTCAGACAATGAGCAGTTCTTC. Protein product: CASWPGTGGSDNEQFF.

This clone has just one count. The DNA for the CDR3 is TGTGCCAGCAGCCCCCGGAGACTAGCGGGAGGGTTCCCAGATACGCAGTATTTT. It encodes CASSPRRLAGGFPDTQYF. The chain has TRBV27 and TRBJ2-3; 14 bases line up with TRBD2. Germline V gene data show CDR1 as MNHEY and CDR2 as SMNVEV (reference sequence). The CDR3 consists of 18 residues. After removal of 6 bases from V and 4 bases from J, the junction contained 12 bases not matched to a gene.

The gene calls are TRBV15 and TRBJ2-7; 10 bases agree with TRBD1. J gave up 5 bases and V 1 base, and 2 bases lay outside the gene matches. The CDR3 extends over 14 amino acids. Per the germline V gene, CDR1 is LNHNV and CDR2 is YYDKDF (reference sequence). The CDR3 region is CATSRGDRGNEQYF. The DNA for the CDR3 is TGTGCCACCAGCAGAGGGGACAGGGGAAACGAGCAGTACTTC.